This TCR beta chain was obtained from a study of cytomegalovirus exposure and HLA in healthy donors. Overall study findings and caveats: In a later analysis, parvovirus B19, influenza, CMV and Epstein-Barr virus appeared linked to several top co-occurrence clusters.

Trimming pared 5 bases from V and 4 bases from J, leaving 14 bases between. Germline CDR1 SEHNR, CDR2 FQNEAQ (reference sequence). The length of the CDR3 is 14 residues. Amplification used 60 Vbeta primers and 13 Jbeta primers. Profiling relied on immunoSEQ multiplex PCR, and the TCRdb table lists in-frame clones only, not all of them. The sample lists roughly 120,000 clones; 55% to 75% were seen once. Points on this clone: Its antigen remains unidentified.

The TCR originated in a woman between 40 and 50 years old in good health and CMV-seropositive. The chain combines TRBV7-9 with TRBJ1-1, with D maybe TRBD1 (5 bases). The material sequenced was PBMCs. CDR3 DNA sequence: TGTGCCAGCAGCCCACCTCAGGGATCCACTGAAGCTTTCTTT. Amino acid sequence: CASSPPQGSTEAFF. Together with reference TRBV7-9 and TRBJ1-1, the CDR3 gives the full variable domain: DTGVSQNPRHKITKRGQNVTFRCDPISEHNRLYWYRQTLGQGPEFLTYFQNEAQLEKSRLLSDRFSAERPKGSFSTLEIQRTEQGDSAMYLCASSPPQGSTEAFFGQGTRLTVV.